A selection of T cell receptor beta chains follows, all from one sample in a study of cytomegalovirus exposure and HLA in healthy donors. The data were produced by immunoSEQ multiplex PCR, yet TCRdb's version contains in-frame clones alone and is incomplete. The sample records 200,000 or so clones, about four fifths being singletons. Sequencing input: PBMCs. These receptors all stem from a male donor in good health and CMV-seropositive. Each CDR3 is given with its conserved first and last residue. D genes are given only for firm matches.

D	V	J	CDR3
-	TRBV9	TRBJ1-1	CASSETLGTTGGNTEAFF
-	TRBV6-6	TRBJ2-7	CASSPGASRTYEQYF
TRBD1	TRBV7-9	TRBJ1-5	CASSPGVGQGQSQPQHF
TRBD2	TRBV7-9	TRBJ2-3	CSSSSLAGASTDTQYF
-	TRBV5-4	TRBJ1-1	CASSQPDRGASEAFF
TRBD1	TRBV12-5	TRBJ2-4	CASGSGQGGIQYF
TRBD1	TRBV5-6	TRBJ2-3	CASSPDRVVDTQYF
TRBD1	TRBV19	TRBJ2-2	CASSTRTGVAGELFF
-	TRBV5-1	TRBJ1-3	CASSPDSFSGNTIYF
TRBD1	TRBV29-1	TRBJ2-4	CSTRQGSDIQYF
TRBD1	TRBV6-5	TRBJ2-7	CASSYRDRGVYEQYF
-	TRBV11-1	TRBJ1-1	CASSFRRGQHTEAFF